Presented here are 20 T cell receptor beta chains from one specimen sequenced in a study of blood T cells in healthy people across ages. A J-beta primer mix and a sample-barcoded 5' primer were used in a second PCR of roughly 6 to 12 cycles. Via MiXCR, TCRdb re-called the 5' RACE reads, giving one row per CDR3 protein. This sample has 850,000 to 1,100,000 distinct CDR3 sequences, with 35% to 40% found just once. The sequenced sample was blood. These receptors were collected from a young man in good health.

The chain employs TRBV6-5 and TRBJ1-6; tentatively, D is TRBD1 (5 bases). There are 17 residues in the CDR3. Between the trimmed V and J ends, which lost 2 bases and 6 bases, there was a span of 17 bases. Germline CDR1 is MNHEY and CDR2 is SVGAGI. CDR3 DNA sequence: TGTGCCAGCAGTTACCCAAACCGGGACGGCCTTAATTCACCCCTCCACTTT. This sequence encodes CASSYPNRDGLNSPLHF.

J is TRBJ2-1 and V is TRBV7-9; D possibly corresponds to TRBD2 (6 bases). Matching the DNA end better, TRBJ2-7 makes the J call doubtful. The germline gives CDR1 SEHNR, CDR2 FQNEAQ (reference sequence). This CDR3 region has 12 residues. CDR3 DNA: TGTGCCAGCAGCTCTAGCGAGTATGAGCAGTACTTC. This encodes CASSSSEYEQYF.

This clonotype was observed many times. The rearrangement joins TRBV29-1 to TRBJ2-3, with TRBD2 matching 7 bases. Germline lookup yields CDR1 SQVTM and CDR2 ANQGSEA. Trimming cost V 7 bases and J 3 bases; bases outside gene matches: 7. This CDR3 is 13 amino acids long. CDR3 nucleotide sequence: TGCAGCGCCCCGCGGGGGAAAACAGATACGCAGTATTTT. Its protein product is CSAPRGKTDTQYF.

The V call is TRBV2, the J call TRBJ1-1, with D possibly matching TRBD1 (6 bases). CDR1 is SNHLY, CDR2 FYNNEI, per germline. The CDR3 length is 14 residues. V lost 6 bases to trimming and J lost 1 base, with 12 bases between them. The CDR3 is CASRAETGNTEAFF. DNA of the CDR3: TGTGCCAGCAGGGCCGAGACAGGGAACACTGAAGCTTTCTTT.

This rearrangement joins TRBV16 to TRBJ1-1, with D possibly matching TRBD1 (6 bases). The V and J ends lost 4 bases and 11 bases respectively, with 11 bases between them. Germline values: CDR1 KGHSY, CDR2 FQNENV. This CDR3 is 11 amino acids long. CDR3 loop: CASSPQGWAFF. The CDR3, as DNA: TGTGCCAGCAGCCCCCAGGGGTGGGCTTTCTTT.

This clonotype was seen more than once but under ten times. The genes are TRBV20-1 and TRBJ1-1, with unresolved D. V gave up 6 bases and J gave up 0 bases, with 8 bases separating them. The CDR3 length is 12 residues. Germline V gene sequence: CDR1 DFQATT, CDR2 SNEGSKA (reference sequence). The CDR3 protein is CSAPVLNTEAFF. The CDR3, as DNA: TGCAGTGCCCCAGTATTGAACACTGAAGCTTTCTTT.

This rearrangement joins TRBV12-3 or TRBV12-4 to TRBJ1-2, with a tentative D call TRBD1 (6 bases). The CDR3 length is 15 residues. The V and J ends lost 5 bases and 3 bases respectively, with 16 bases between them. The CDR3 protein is CASSAPGDKYYGYTF. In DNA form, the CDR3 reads TGTGCCAGCAGTGCCCCAGGGGACAAGTACTATGGCTACACCTTC.

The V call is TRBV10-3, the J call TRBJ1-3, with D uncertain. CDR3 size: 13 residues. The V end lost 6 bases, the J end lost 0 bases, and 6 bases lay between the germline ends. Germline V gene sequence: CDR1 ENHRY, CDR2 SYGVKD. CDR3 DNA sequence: TGTGCCATCAGCTCAAGCTCTGGAAACACCATATATTTT. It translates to CAISSSSGNTIYF.

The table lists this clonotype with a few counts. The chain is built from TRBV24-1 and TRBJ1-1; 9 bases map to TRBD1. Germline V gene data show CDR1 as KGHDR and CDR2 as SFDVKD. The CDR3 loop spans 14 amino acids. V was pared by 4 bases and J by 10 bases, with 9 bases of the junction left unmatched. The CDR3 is CATSDPGQGTSAFF. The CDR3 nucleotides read TGTGCCACCAGTGACCCGGGACAGGGTACGTCAGCTTTCTTT.

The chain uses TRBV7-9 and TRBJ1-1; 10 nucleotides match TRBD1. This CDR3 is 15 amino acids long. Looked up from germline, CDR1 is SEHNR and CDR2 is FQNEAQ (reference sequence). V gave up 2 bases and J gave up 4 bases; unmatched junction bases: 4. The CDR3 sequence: CASSLPDRGATEAFF. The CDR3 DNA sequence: TGTGCCAGCAGCTTACCGGACAGGGGGGCCACTGAAGCTTTCTTT.

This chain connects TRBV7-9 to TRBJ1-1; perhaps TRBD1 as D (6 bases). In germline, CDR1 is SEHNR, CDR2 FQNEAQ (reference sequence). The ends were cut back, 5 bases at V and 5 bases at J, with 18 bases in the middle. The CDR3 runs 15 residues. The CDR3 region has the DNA TGTGCCAGCAGCGGGTTAGGGGGATCGTGGACTGAAGCTTTCTTT. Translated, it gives CASSGLGGSWTEAFF.

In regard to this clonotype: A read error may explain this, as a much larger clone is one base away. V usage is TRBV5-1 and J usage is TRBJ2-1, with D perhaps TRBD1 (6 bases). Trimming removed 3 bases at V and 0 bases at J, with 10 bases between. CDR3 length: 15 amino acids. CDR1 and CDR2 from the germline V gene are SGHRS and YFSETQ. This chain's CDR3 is CASSWGPSSYNEQFF. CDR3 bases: TGCGCCAGCAGCTGGGGGCCGAGCTCCTACAATGAGCAGTTCTTC. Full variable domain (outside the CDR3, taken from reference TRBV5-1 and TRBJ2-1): KAGVTQTPRYLIKTRGQQVTLSCSPISGHRSVSWYQQTPGQGLQFLFEYFSETQRNKGNFPGRFSGRQFSNSRSEMNVSTLELGDSALYLCASSWGPSSYNEQFFGPGTRLTVL.

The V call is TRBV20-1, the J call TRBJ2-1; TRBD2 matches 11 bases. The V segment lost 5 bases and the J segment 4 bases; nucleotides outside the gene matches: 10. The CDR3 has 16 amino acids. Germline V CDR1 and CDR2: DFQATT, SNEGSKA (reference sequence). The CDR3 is CSAPVSGGAGYNEQFF. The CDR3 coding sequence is TGCAGTGCTCCCGTTAGCGGGGGGGCCGGGTACAATGAGCAGTTCTTC.

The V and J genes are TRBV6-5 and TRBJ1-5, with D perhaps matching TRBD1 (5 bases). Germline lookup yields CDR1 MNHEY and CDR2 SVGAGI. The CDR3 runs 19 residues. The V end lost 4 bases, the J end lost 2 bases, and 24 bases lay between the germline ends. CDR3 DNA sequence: TGTGCCAGCAGTTCCCCCGGGAGGGGAGGCGGGTTTGGCAATCAGCCCCAGCATTTT. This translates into CASSSPGRGGGFGNQPQHF.

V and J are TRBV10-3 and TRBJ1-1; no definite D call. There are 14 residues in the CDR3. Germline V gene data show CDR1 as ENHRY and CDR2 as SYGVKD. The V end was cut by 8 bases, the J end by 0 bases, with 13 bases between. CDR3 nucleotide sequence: TGTGCCATCCGACAACCCAGGATGAACACTGAAGCTTTCTTT. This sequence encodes CAIRQPRMNTEAFF.

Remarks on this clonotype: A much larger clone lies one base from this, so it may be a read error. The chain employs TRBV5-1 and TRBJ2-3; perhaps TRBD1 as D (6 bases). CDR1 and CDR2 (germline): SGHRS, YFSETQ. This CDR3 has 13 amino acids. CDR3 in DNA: TGCGCCAACAGCTTGGACAGCGCAGATACGCAGTATTTT. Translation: CANSLDSADTQYF.

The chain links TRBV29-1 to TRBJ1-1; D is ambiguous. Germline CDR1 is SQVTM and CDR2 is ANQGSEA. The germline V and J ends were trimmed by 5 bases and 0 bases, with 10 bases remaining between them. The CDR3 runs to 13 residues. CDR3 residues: CSVRGALNTEAFF. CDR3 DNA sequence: TGCAGCGTTCGAGGAGCGTTGAACACTGAAGCTTTCTTT.

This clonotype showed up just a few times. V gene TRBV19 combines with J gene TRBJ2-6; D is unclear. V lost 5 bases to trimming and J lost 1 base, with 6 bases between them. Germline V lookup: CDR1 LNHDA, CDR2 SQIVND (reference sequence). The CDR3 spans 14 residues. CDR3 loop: CASSRPSGANVLTF. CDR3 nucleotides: TGTGCCAGTAGTCGGCCGTCTGGGGCCAACGTCCTGACTTTC.

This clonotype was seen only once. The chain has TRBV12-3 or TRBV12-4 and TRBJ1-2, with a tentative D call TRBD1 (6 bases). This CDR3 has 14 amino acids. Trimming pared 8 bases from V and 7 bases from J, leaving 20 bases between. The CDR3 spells CASARTSTGSGYTF. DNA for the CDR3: TGTGCCAGCGCTAGGACCTCAACAGGGAGTGGCTACACCTTC.

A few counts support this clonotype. Here the CDR3 DNA reads TGCGCCAGCAGCCAAGGCTGGGGGCCCGAGGACATTCAGTACTTC. Translation gives CASSQGWGPEDIQYF. This chain links TRBV4-3 with TRBJ2-4; tentative D call: TRBD1 (6 bases). CDR1 is LGHNA, CDR2 YSLEER, per germline. This CDR3 contains 15 residues. The V end was cut by 1 base, the J end by 8 bases, with 15 bases between.